This T cell receptor beta chain emerged from a study of T cell repertoires in cytomegalovirus infection. At the level of the study: In public TCR beta signatures, there were indications of both CMV infection and matching HLA type. The study, taken as a whole, reports: The cumulative frequency of public TCR beta families identified carriers of CMV plus the relevant HLA. Ex vivo responses were dominated by HLA-C-restricted CMV-specific TCR beta clonotypes.

Only a few counts were recorded for this clonotype. Its antigen is unknown. TCRdb re-called the reads through MiXCR, storing one row per CDR3 protein. This table holds 150,000 to 160,000 distinct CDR3 sequences, less than 25% found once. Sequences were obtained from PBMCs. This TCR was sampled from a human donor in good health (CMV status not recorded). Some clones in this sample may be carry-over from other donors' samples.

For the CDR3, the DNA is TGTGCCAGTGCCCCGGGACAAGAGTACGAGCAGTACTTC. Amino acid sequence: CASAPGQEYEQYF. The J gene is TRBJ2-7, the V gene TRBV12-3 or TRBV12-4; perhaps TRBD1 as D (6 bases). The CDR3 sequence is 13 residues long. Trimming stripped 9 bases from V and 4 bases from J, with 16 bases between.